This TCR beta chain was sequenced in a study of shared clonotypes between healthy human individuals. Study-wide points: Naive subsets typically showed greater estimated richness than memory subsets.

Across several immunoSEQ plates, the genomic DNA of each subset was split evenly. Sorted-subset replicate PCR reactions contained approximately 190 ng DNA, corresponding to approximately 30,000 T cell genomes. The assay was immunoSEQ multiplex PCR, and TCRdb's table has in-frame clones only and misses some. The sample yields about 1.1 million clones, approximately 80% seen once. As concerns this clone: Its target is not known.

The CDR3 length is 14 residues. V dropped 0 bases and J dropped 7 bases, with 12 bases sitting between them. CDR1 is SGHAT, CDR2 FQNNGV, per germline. V and J are TRBV11-2 and TRBJ2-5; either TRBD1 or TRBD2 may fit D (5 bases each). The clonotype originates from a man between 18 and 35 years old in good health. Some clones in this sample may be carry-over from other donors' samples. The sample consisted of memory CD4+ T cells from PBMCs. Subset reported: CD45RA-negative fraction. The DNA of the CDR3 is TGTGCCAGCAGCTTAGATCAGGGAGTGCGGACCCAGTACTTC. This encodes CASSLDQGVRTQYF. Filled out from reference TRBV11-2 and TRBJ2-5, the complete variable domain reads EAGVAQSPRYKIIEKRQSVAFWCNPISGHATLYWYQQILGQGPKLLIQFQNNGVVDDSQLPKDRFSAERLKGVDSTLKIQPAKLEDSAVYLCASSLDQGVRTQYFGPGTRLLVL.